This TCR beta chain was identified during a study of response to subunit inactivated influenza vaccine (dated by TCRdb to about 2018). The study in broad terms: Deep quantitative profiling of the T cell receptor repertoire was used in the study to follow responses to a trivalent subunit inactivated influenza vaccine.

To prepare the library, RT-PCR was applied. This sample was sequenced with an Illumina HiSeq 2500. The public reads were run again by TCRdb, first through fastp at Q25 and then through MiXCR, and only productive beta chains were kept. Each entry merges the rows of one CDR3 protein and shows their most common DNA and genes. The sample table records about 190,000 distinct CDR3 sequences; around an eighth of these occur just once. The ten largest clones add up to approximately 30% of the sample. Concerning this clonotype itself: The clone's antigen remains unknown. Base qualities are not at hand, and no much larger clone is one base apart.

The paper as a whole reports these results and caveats: According to the authors, only a limited number of new T cells may be recruited by each seasonal influenza vaccination.

CDR1 is given as DFQATT and CDR2 as SNEGSKA, both from the germline V gene (reference sequence). V sheds 1 base and J sheds 0 bases, leaving 7 bases between their ends. The CDR3 runs 14 amino acids, cysteine and phenylalanine included. Only the CDR3 portion is preserved as DNA: 42 bases, with reading frame beginning at the first base. This TCR derives from a man aged 50 to 60 who received an inactivated influenza vaccine. Donor details come from another sample of the same person, matched by shared clones. Recombination connected TRBV20-1 to TRBJ1-5; the D gene is unclear. This sample comprised CD8+ T cells sorted from PBMCs, obtained more than 4 days after vaccination. Read as DNA, the sequence is TGCAGTGCTAGAGGGATTACTAGCAATCAGCCCCAGCATTTT. This encodes CSARGITSNQPQHF.